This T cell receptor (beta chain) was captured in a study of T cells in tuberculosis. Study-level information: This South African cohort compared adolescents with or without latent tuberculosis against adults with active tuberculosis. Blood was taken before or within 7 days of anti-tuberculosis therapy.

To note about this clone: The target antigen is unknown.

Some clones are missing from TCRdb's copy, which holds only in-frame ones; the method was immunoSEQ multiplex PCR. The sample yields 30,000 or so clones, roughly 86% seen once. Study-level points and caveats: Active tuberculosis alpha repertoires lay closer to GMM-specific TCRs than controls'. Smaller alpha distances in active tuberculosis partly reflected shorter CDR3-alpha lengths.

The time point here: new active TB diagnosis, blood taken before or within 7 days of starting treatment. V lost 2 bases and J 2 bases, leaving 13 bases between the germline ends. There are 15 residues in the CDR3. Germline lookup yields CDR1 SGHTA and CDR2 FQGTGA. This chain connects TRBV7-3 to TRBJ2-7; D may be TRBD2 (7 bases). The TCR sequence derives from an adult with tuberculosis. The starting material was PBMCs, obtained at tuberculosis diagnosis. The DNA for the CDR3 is TGTGCCAGCAGCTTAGGGGGGGCAGGCCCCTACGAGCAGTACTTC. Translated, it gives CASSLGGAGPYEQYF.